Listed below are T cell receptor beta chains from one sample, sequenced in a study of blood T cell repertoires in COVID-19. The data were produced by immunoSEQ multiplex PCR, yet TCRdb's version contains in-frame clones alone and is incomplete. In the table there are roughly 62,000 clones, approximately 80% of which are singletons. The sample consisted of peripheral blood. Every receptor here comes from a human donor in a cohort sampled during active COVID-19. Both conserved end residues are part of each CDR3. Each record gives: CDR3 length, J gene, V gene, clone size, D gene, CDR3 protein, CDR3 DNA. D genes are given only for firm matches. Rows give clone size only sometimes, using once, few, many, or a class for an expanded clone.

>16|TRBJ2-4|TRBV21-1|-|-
CASSKRSSGRKNIQYF
TGTGCCAGCAGCAAGAGGTCTAGCGGGAGGAAAAACATTCAGTACTTC
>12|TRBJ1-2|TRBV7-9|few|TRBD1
CASSPDRDGYTF
TGTGCCAGCAGCCCCGACAGGGATGGCTACACCTTC
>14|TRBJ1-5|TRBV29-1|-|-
CSVTLTAGNQPQHF
TGCAGCGTTACGCTGACAGCCGGCAATCAGCCCCAGCATTTT
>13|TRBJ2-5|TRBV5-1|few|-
CASSLGQRETQYF
TGCGCCAGCAGCTTGGGACAGAGGGAGACCCAGTACTTC
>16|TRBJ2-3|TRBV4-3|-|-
CASSQEWWGGTDTQYF
TGCGCCAGCAGCCAAGAGTGGTGGGGGGGCACAGATACGCAGTATTTT
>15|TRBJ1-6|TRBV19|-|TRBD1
CASTPEGQNNSPLHF
TGTGCCAGTACTCCGGAGGGACAGAATAATTCACCCCTCCACTTT
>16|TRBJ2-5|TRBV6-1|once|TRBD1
CASSDLAGTGRETQYF
TGTGCCAGCAGTGACCTGGCTGGGACAGGGAGGGAGACCCAGTACTTC
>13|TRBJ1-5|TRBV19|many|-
CASSTQVNQPQHF
TGTGCCAGTAGTACTCAGGTGAATCAGCCCCAGCATTTT
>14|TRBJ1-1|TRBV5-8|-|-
CASSNDRTNTEAFF
TGTGCCAGCAGTAATGACAGGACGAACACTGAAGCTTTCTTT
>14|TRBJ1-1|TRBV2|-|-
CASRREGFNTEAFF
TGTGCCAGCAGGAGGGAGGGGTTTAACACTGAAGCTTTCTTT
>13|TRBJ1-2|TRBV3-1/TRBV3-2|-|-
CASSQDIQGRYTF
TGTGCCAGCAGCCAAGATATTCAGGGCCGCTACACCTTC
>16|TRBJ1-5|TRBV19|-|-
CASSIELRLSGQPQHF
TGTGCCAGTAGTATAGAACTTCGGCTTTCAGGACAGCCCCAGCATTTT
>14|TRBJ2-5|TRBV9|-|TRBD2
CASSVGGSGETQYF
TGTGCCAGCAGCGTCGGCGGGAGTGGTGAGACCCAGTACTTC
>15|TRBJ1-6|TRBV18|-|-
CASSRGTSYNSPLHF
TGTGCCAGCTCAAGGGGGACATCCTATAATTCACCCCTCCACTTT
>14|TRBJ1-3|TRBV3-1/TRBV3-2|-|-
CASSLRDTGNTIYF
TGTGCCAGCAGCCTCCGGGACACAGGAAACACCATATATTTT
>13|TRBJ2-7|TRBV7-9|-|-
CASSLNRDHEQYF
TGTGCCAGCAGCTTAAACAGAGACCACGAGCAGTACTTC
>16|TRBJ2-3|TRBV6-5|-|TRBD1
CASSYSRGQGSDTQYF
TGTGCCAGCAGTTACTCGAGAGGACAGGGTTCAGATACGCAGTATTTT
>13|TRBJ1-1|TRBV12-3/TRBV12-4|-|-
CASSQVTNTEAFF
TGTGCCAGCAGCCAGGTTACGAACACTGAAGCTTTCTTT
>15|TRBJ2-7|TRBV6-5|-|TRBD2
CASSLTSGALGEQYF
TGTGCCAGCAGTCTGACTAGCGGGGCCCTCGGCGAGCAGTACTTC
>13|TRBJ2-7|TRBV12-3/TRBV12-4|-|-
CASTVGGTYEQYF
TGTGCCAGCACCGTCGGCGGGACCTACGAGCAGTACTTC